The sequence of this TCR beta chain was determined in a study of blood T cells in healthy people across ages. Notes on this clonotype: As yet, its antigen is unknown.

With a J-beta primer mix and a sample-barcoded 5' primer, a second PCR ran about 6 to 11 cycles. Each of the cDNA molecules was tagged by a template-switch adaptor with 12 random nucleotides. TCRdb passed the 5' RACE reads through MiXCR, listing each CDR3 protein once. The table lists about 570,000 distinct CDR3 sequences, 27% of them singletons, with approximately 18% in the top ten. Study results and caveats: Diversity figures derived from one million T cells were judged to underestimate the true value. Both higher diversity and more naive CD4+ cells marked long-lived donors when set against aged donors.

Sequencing input: blood. The origin of this receptor is a woman between 65 and 79 years old in good health.

CDR3 nucleotide sequence: TGTGCCAGCAGCCCGAAAGACGCAGAAGCTTTCTTT. Amino acids: CASSPKDAEAFF. The chain has TRBV3-1 and TRBJ1-1; D is ambiguous. Germline CDR1 and CDR2: LGHDT and YNNKEL (reference sequence). Deletions cut 4 bases from V and 8 bases from J, with 11 bases between. This CDR3 spans 12 amino acids.